Presented here are 21 T cell receptor beta chains from one specimen sequenced in a study of T cell repertoires in cytomegalovirus infection. MiXCR, run by TCRdb on the reads, gives a single entry per CDR3 protein. The table lists around 270,000 distinct CDR3 sequences, roughly 9% of them singletons. The sequenced material came from PBMCs. These receptors all stem from a human donor in good health (CMV status not recorded). Some clones in this sample may be carry-over from other donors' samples.

This clonotype has a count of ten or more. This chain joins TRBV7-2 and TRBJ1-1, with D possibly matching TRBD1 (5 bases). The CDR3 loop spans 14 amino acids. Looked up from germline, CDR1 is SGHTA and CDR2 is FQGNSA. Trimming shortened V by 8 bases and J by 0 bases, and 13 bases separated the two germline ends. CDR3 nucleotides: TGTGCCAGCGGGGGAAATCGGGTGAACACTGAAGCTTTCTTT. The encoded protein is CASGGNRVNTEAFF.

This clonotype has just a few counts. The gene calls are TRBV29-1 and TRBJ2-4; no definite D call. V gave up 8 bases and J gave up 3 bases, with 14 bases separating them. The CDR3 is 13 amino acids. The V gene's germline CDR1 is SQVTM and CDR2 ANQGSEA. The CDR3 reads CSFRLGGKNIQYF. CDR3 bases: TGCAGCTTTCGCTTGGGCGGCAAAAACATTCAGTACTTC.

This clonotype occurred a few times. The rearrangement links TRBV5-1 to TRBJ2-3; 7 bases are a match to TRBD2. V dropped 2 bases and J dropped 7; count of bases not matched to a gene: 4. In germline, CDR1 is SGHRS, CDR2 YFSETQ. The CDR3 has 13 amino acids. Here the CDR3 reads CASSLWGGNTQYF. The CDR3 DNA sequence: TGCGCCAGCAGCTTATGGGGGGGGAATACGCAGTATTTT. Full variable domain (missing parts from reference TRBV5-1 and TRBJ2-3): KAGVTQTPRYLIKTRGQQVTLSCSPISGHRSVSWYQQTPGQGLQFLFEYFSETQRNKGNFPGRFSGRQFSNSRSEMNVSTLELGDSALYLCASSLWGGNTQYFGPGTRLTVL.

The J gene is TRBJ1-5, the V gene TRBV28; TRBD1 aligns across 8 bases. The V gene's germline CDR1 is MDHEN and CDR2 SYDVKM. V lost 5 bases to trimming and J lost 7 bases; unmatched junction nucleotides: 13. The CDR3 totals 16 residues. CDR3 loop: CASSPRDRGGKQPQHF. In nucleotides, the CDR3 is TGTGCCAGCAGTCCACGTGACAGGGGCGGTAAACAGCCCCAGCATTTT.

This clonotype was observed once. This may come from a read error, since a much larger clone is one base off. The chain employs TRBV4-3 and TRBJ2-1; D is unresolved. This CDR3 region has 16 residues. Germline loops: CDR1 LGHNA, CDR2 YSLEER. V was shortened by 1 base and J by 6 bases, with 16 bases between the two germline ends. This chain's CDR3 is CASSQVAPGPGNEQFF. In DNA form, the CDR3 reads TGCGCCAGCAGCCAAGTCGCCCCGGGTCCGGGCAATGAGCAGTTCTTC.

This clonotype occurred many times. The CDR3 DNA reads as TGTGCCAGCAGCCCCCTTGTGGGTCGCGTGGGGGGAAACACCATATATTTT. This encodes CASSPLVGRVGGNTIYF. This chain links TRBV12-3 or TRBV12-4 with TRBJ1-3; D remains ambiguous. CDR3 length: 17 residues. V lost 6 bases and J 4 bases, leaving 22 bases between the germline ends.

This clonotype was observed a few times. The chain recombines TRBV5-1 with TRBJ2-5; D might be TRBD2 (6 bases). CDR1 SGHRS and CDR2 YFSETQ come from the germline V gene. CDR3 length equals 14 residues. With 0 bases removed from V and 3 bases from J, the gap between germline ends came to 9 bases. The CDR3 DNA is TGCGCCAGCAGCTTGGGGGGGGTAAAAGAGACCCAGTACTTC. Protein: CASSLGGVKETQYF.

This clonotype was counted ten times or more. The chain has TRBV28 and TRBJ1-1; perhaps TRBD1 as D (5 bases). Trimming stripped 6 bases from V and 0 bases from J, with 11 bases between. CDR1 and CDR2 (germline): MDHEN, SYDVKM. The CDR3 sequence is 14 residues long. Here the CDR3 reads CASSPPGVNTEAFF. CDR3 nucleotides: TGTGCCAGCAGCCCCCCGGGGGTGAACACTGAAGCTTTCTTT.

Many counts were recorded for this clonotype. The V call is TRBV7-2, the J call TRBJ2-6; D gene unclear. Germline V lookup: CDR1 SGHTA, CDR2 FQGNSA. This CDR3 is built from 13 residues. Trimming left V 7 bases short and J 2 bases short, with 6 bases between. Written as DNA, the CDR3 is TGTGCCAGCACCTTCACTGGGGCCAACGTCCTGACTTTC. It translates to CASTFTGANVLTF.

The V gene is TRBV29-1, the J gene TRBJ2-3; D ambiguous. CDR3 length: 12 residues. Trimming removed 3 bases from V and 0 bases from J, with 4 bases in between. Looked up from germline, CDR1 is SQVTM and CDR2 is ANQGSEA. The DNA for the CDR3 is TGCAGCGTTGATGGCAGCACAGATACGCAGTATTTT. Its protein product is CSVDGSTDTQYF.

CDR3 DNA sequence: TGTGCCAGTAGTACGTACAGCGGAGGGAACTACAATGAGCAGTTCTTC. This sequence encodes CASSTYSGGNYNEQFF. This chain connects TRBV19 to TRBJ2-1; possibly TRBD2 for D (6 bases). Looked up from germline, CDR1 is LNHDA and CDR2 is SQIVND (reference sequence). The CDR3 runs to 16 residues. Trimming pared 4 bases from V and 3 bases from J, leaving 16 bases between. The whole variable domain, filled in from reference TRBV19 and TRBJ2-1, reads DGGITQSPKYLFRKEGQNVTLSCEQNLNHDAMYWYRQDPGQGLRLIYYSQIVNDFQKGDIAEGYSVSREKKESFPLTVTSAQKNPTAFYLCASSTYSGGNYNEQFFGPGTRLTVL.

At least ten counts were recorded for this clonotype. Here the CDR3 reads CATSGTQLYEQYF. The CDR3 region has the DNA TGTGCCACCTCGGGGACACAGCTCTACGAGCAGTACTTC. This rearrangement joins TRBV24-1 to TRBJ2-7; maybe TRBD1 (6 bases). V was pared by 9 bases and J by 3 bases, with 14 bases between. The CDR3 length is 13 residues. Germline V gene lookup returns CDR1 KGHDR and CDR2 SFDVKD.

This clonotype was recorded many times. The CDR3 loop reads CASRGTGNTNEKLFF. DNA for the CDR3: TGTGCCAGCAGGGGTACAGGGAACACTAATGAAAAACTGTTTTTT. The gene calls are TRBV7-2 and TRBJ1-4; D is perhaps TRBD1 (6 bases). Germline V gene data show CDR1 as SGHTA and CDR2 as FQGNSA. This CDR3 region has 15 residues. Trimming removed 6 bases from V and 2 bases from J, with 13 bases in between. Using reference TRBV7-2 and TRBJ1-4 for the parts outside the CDR3, the full variable domain is GAGVSQSPSNKVTEKGKDVELRCDPISGHTALYWYRQSLGQGLEFLIYFQGNSAPDKSGLPSDRFSAERTGGSVSTLTIQRTQQEDSAVYLCASRGTGNTNEKLFFGSGTQLSVL.

This clonotype was seen at least ten times. V usage is TRBV7-2 and J usage is TRBJ1-3; D gene uncertain. The CDR3 is made up of 16 amino acids. The germline V and J ends were trimmed by 1 base and 0 bases, with 10 bases remaining between them. Germline V lookup: CDR1 SGHTA, CDR2 FQGNSA. CDR3 in DNA: TGTGCCAGCAGCTTAGGTCAGCCGCACTCTGGAAACACCATATATTTT. As protein: CASSLGQPHSGNTIYF.

This clonotype was seen many times. CDR3 sequence: CASNLRDRNTGELFF. The CDR3 DNA reads as TGTGCCAGCAATCTGAGGGACAGAAACACCGGGGAGCTGTTTTTT. The V gene is TRBV6-6, the J gene TRBJ2-2; 7 nucleotides agree with TRBD1. V dropped 7 bases and J dropped 2; count of bases not matched to a gene: 7. In germline, CDR1 is MNHNY, CDR2 SVGAGI (reference sequence). The CDR3 runs 15 residues.

In its sample, this clonotype was seen many times. The J gene is TRBJ2-7, the V gene TRBV7-2; no reliable D call. V lost 2 bases to trimming and J lost 4 bases, with 3 bases between them. Germline V lookup: CDR1 SGHTA, CDR2 FQGNSA. This CDR3 region has 11 residues. CDR3 loop: CASSLMYEQYF. DNA of the CDR3: TGTGCCAGCAGCTTAATGTACGAGCAGTACTTC.

This clonotype was seen repeatedly, ten times or more. The gene calls are TRBV7-2 and TRBJ2-7; weak D call: TRBD2 (5 bases). The germline gives CDR1 SGHTA, CDR2 FQGNSA. Trimming removed 9 bases from V and 3 bases from J, with 15 bases in between. This CDR3 has 13 residues. The CDR3 loop is CASKRVGLYEQYF. In DNA form, the CDR3 reads TGTGCCAGTAAACGAGTCGGACTCTACGAGCAGTACTTC.

This clonotype has only one observation. CDR3 bases: TGTGCCAGCACCTTAGGACAGGCCTATAATGAAAAACTGTTTTTT. Its protein product is CASTLGQAYNEKLFF. This rearrangement joins TRBV28 to TRBJ1-4; 7 bases match TRBD1. CDR1 and CDR2 from the germline V gene are MDHEN and SYDVKM. V trimming: 7 bases; J trimming: 4 bases; junction bases outside the gene matches: 9. The CDR3 spans 15 residues.

V usage is TRBV2 and J usage is TRBJ2-7, with D maybe TRBD1 (6 bases). The germline CDR1 and CDR2 sequences are SNHLY and FYNNEI. The CDR3 is 15 residues long. Between the trimmed V and J ends, which lost 6 bases and 2 bases, there was a span of 17 bases. DNA for the CDR3: TGTGCCAGCAGGGAACAGGGAGTTAGGACCTACGAGCAGTACTTC. Amino acid sequence: CASREQGVRTYEQYF.

Only a few counts were recorded for this clonotype. V and J are TRBV6-2 or TRBV6-3 and TRBJ2-1, with 14 bases lining up with TRBD2. CDR1 is MNHEY and CDR2 is SVGEGT in the germline V gene. This CDR3 has 16 amino acids. Trimming removed 6 bases from V and 9 bases from J; junction bases left unmatched: 10. The CDR3 loop is CASRALGLAGGGEQFF. CDR3 DNA sequence: TGTGCCAGCAGAGCCTTAGGACTAGCGGGAGGAGGTGAGCAGTTCTTC.

This clonotype was counted at least ten times. The J gene is TRBJ1-2, the V gene TRBV6-8, with D uncertain. Germline CDR1 MNHGY, CDR2 SAAAGT. V was cut by 0 bases and J by 8 bases, with 10 bases left in between. This CDR3 is 13 amino acids long. The CDR3 DNA reads TGTGCCAGCAGTTACTCGATAACCGGCGGCTACACCTTC. This encodes CASSYSITGGYTF.